This TCR beta chain was identified in a study of neurological immune-mediated disorders. Regarding the study as a whole: No link was found between any clinical or MRI feature and the multiple sclerosis repertoire cluster.

This clonotype was observed many times. Its antigen is not identified. The sorted-subset TCR libraries were prepared using 750,000 to 1,000,000 CD4+ or CD8+ T cells as the starting material. The CDR3 covers 11 residues. Trimming removed 5 bases at V and 12 bases at J, with 14 bases between. CDR1 is DFQATT, CDR2 SNEGSKA, per germline (reference sequence). TCRdb ran MiXCR on the 5' RACE reads and lists one entry per CDR3 protein. The sample has tens of thousands of distinct CDR3 sequences, 3% to 4.5% seen once; the top ten hold around 2%. The chain uses TRBV20-1 and TRBJ2-1; a possible D gene is TRBD1 (5 bases). This sequence was found in a woman aged 40 to 49 with multiple sclerosis. The sample taken for sequencing was CD4+ T cells from blood. The DNA for the CDR3 is TGCAGTGCTCGGAAAGGGGAATGGCAGTTCTTC. Encoded protein: CSARKGEWQFF.